This entry lists 5 T cell receptor beta chains sequenced from one sample in a study of graft-versus-host responses after intestinal transplantation. Their antigens remain unidentified. TCRdb's table, derived via immunoSEQ multiplex PCR, lists solely in-frame clones and lacks some. The repertoire consists of about 89,000 clones, with around 90% occurring once and the leading ten covering less than 0.4%. The sample consisted of unstimulated CD4+ T cells sorted from spleen or lymph node cells, taken before intestinal transplant. The receptor source for this set is a human donor who received an intestinal transplant.

The gene calls are TRBV5-1 and TRBJ2-3, with TRBD2 matching over 11 bases. CDR1 SGHRS and CDR2 YFSETQ come from the germline V gene. The CDR3 loop spans 17 amino acids. V lost 4 bases and J lost 0; bases outside the gene matches: 7. CDR3 sequence: CASSLLRLAGSTDTQYF. CDR3 coding DNA: TGCGCCAGCAGCCTTTTAAGACTAGCGGGAAGCACAGATACGCAGTATTTT.

This clone is a singleton in its sample. This chain connects TRBV23-1 to TRBJ2-6; TRBD1 agrees at 8 bases. TRBV23-1 is treated as an ORF (open reading frame) with a function not yet certain. The trim removed 1 base at V and 1 base at J, leaving 9 bases unmatched. The CDR3 consists of 19 residues. CDR3 amino acids: CASSQCFGQGLSGANVLTF. The CDR3, as DNA: TGCGCCAGCAGTCAATGTTTCGGACAGGGCTTATCTGGGGCCAACGTCCTGACTTTC.

The J gene is TRBJ2-2, the V gene TRBV4-1; 8 bases align to TRBD2. CDR1 is MGHRA and CDR2 is YSYEKL in the germline V gene. V was pared by 2 bases and J by 0 bases, with 8 bases of the junction left unmatched. The CDR3 spans 18 residues. The CDR3 sequence is CASSQRQRETTNTGELFF. The CDR3 nucleotides read TGCGCCAGCAGCCAACGGCAGCGGGAGACCACGAACACCGGGGAGCTGTTTTTT.

The chain recombines TRBV29-1 with TRBJ2-5; 10 positions match TRBD1. V was clipped by 7 bases and J by 4 bases; unmatched bases: 3. The germline gives CDR1 SQVTM, CDR2 ANQGSEA. There are 12 residues in the CDR3. The CDR3 region is CSGGQGRETQYF. CDR3 nucleotides: TGCAGCGGGGGACAGGGGAGAGAGACCCAGTACTTC.

The chain links TRBV6-1 to TRBJ1-5; D is ambiguous. In germline, CDR1 is MNHNS, CDR2 SASEGT. V lost 5 bases, J lost 6 bases, and 14 bases lay in between. The CDR3 spans 14 residues. The DNA for the CDR3 is TGTGCCAGCAGTCCCAATCACCGTAGTCAGCCCCAGCATTTT. This encodes CASSPNHRSQPQHF.